Shown below are 9 T cell receptor beta chains from a single sample sequenced in a study of OX40 agonist ivuxolimab in advanced cancers. Here immunoSEQ multiplex PCR was the method, and the copy in TCRdb shows in-frame clones only, minus some. Here the sample spans roughly 24,000 clones, more than 80% being singletons. Sequencing used CD4+ or CD8+ T cells sorted from blood, obtained in a trial of the OX40 agonist ivuxolimab. The receptor set was obtained from an adult with an advanced solid tumor such as melanoma, head and neck, liver or kidney cancer.

The chain links TRBV5-1 to TRBJ2-2; no clear D. CDR1 is SGHRS, CDR2 YFSETQ, per germline. The CDR3 has 14 amino acids. Between the trimmed V and J ends, which lost 0 bases and 5 bases, there was a span of 8 bases. In DNA, the CDR3 is TGCGCCAGCAGCTTGGTTGACGGGACCGGGGAGCTGTTTTTT. Translating it yields CASSLVDGTGELFF. The variable domain in full, with the rest retrieved from reference TRBV5-1 and TRBJ2-2, is KAGVTQTPRYLIKTRGQQVTLSCSPISGHRSVSWYQQTPGQGLQFLFEYFSETQRNKGNFPGRFSGRQFSNSRSEMNVSTLELGDSALYLCASSLVDGTGELFFGEGSRLTVL.

This clone was seen more than once but under ten times. The chain employs TRBV5-6 and TRBJ1-6; 10 bases line up with TRBD1. This CDR3 comprises 15 residues. The trim removed 2 bases at V and 9 bases at J, leaving 5 bases unmatched. Germline V lookup: CDR1 SGHDT, CDR2 YYEEEE. The CDR3 sequence is CASSLGQGVGSPLHF. The CDR3 region has the DNA TGTGCCAGCAGCTTAGGACAGGGGGTAGGTTCACCCCTCCACTTT.

The chain links TRBV10-3 to TRBJ2-3, with no clear D. The CDR3 covers 18 residues. The V end lost 5 bases, the J end lost 4 bases, and 25 bases lay between the germline ends. Germline assignment: CDR1 ENHRY and CDR2 SYGVKD. CDR3 in amino acids: CAISTNPTSLPSPDTQYF. The CDR3 DNA follows: TGTGCCATCAGTACTAACCCAACATCCCTACCCTCCCCAGATACGCAGTATTTT.

The rearrangement links TRBV7-8 to TRBJ2-7; D not resolved. The V gene lost 3 bases and the J gene lost 3 bases, with 6 bases spanning the gap. CDR1 and CDR2 from the germline V gene are SGHVS and FQNEAQ. This CDR3 spans 12 amino acids. The CDR3 DNA reads TGTGCCAGCAGCTTCTACAACTACGAGCAGTACTTC. Protein: CASSFYNYEQYF.

This clone was seen a few times. With only one base between it and a far larger clone, this is likely a read error. This chain joins TRBV5-5 and TRBJ2-5; D not certain. Deletions cut 0 bases from V and 5 bases from J, with 17 bases between. Germline loops: CDR1 SGHKS, CDR2 YYEKEE (reference sequence). The CDR3 length is 16 residues. The CDR3 nucleotides are TGTGCCAGCAGCTTGGCCGAAGGGTGGGATGGGGAGACCCAGTACTTC. Translating gives CASSLAEGWDGETQYF. The variable domain in full, with the rest retrieved from reference TRBV5-5 and TRBJ2-5, is DAGVTQSPTHLIKTRGQQVTLRCSPISGHKSVSWYQQVLGQGPQFIFQYYEKEERGRGNFPDRFSARQFPNYSSELNVNALLLGDSALYLCASSLAEGWDGETQYFGPGTRLLVL.

This chain connects TRBV5-1 to TRBJ2-1, with D unclear. Germline V CDR1 and CDR2: SGHRS, YFSETQ. CDR3 length: 11 residues. The ends were cut back, 5 bases at V and 9 bases at J, with 9 bases in the middle. DNA for the CDR3: TGCGCCAGCAGTCCTAAGCTTGAGCAGTTCTTC. Residues: CASSPKLEQFF.

The J gene is TRBJ2-1, the V gene TRBV27; 7 nucleotides match TRBD1. This CDR3 has 14 amino acids. The germline V gene encodes CDR1 MNHEY and CDR2 SMNVEV (reference sequence). Unmatched junction bases numbered 7, after V lost 2 bases and J lost 9 bases. The CDR3 nucleotides read TGTGCCAGCAGTTTAAGGGGGCACCTGACTGAGCAGTTCTTC. It codes for CASSLRGHLTEQFF.

The V gene is TRBV6-5, the J gene TRBJ1-5; no firm D call. The V gene's germline CDR1 is MNHEY and CDR2 SVGAGI. The CDR3 consists of 13 residues. The V gene lost 6 bases and the J gene lost 3 bases, with 9 bases spanning the gap. The CDR3 nucleotides are TGTGCCAGCAGCGACTCGGTCAATCAGCCCCAGCATTTT. Translated: CASSDSVNQPQHF.

The J gene is TRBJ2-3, the V gene TRBV4-1; D call uncertain. The CDR3 length is 14 residues. Between the trimmed V and J ends, which lost 3 bases and 0 bases, there was a span of 7 bases. Germline V gene lookup returns CDR1 MGHRA and CDR2 YSYEKL. In DNA, the CDR3 is TGCGCCAGCAGCCATGGAAGGAGCACAGATACGCAGTATTTT. It specifies CASSHGRSTDTQYF.